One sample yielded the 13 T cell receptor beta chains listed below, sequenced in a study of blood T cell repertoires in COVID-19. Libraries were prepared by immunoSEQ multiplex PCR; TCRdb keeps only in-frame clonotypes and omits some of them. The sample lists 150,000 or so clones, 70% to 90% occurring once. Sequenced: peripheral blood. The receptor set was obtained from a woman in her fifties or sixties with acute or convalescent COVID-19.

DNA for the CDR3: TGTGCCAGCAGTTCCTTACAGGGGAACTATGGCTACACCTTC. Translation: CASSSLQGNYGYTF. The chain links TRBV27 to TRBJ1-2; 7 positions match TRBD1. Trimming took 4 bases from V and 2 from J; bases not matched to a gene: 4. Germline-derived CDR1 and CDR2 are MNHEY and SMNVEV (reference sequence). The CDR3 has 14 residues.

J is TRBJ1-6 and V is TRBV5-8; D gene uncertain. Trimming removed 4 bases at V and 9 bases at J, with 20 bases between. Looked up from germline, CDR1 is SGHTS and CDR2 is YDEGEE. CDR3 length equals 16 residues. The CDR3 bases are TGTGCCAGCAGCCCACGGCAGGTAGTCTTGCGTTCACCCCTCCACTTT. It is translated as CASSPRQVVLRSPLHF.

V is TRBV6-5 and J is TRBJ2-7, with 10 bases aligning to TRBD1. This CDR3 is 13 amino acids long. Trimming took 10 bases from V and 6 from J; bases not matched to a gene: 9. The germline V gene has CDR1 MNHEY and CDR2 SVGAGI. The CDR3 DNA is TGTGCCACCCGGGGGACAGGGGTTTTCGAGCAGTACTTC. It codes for CATRGTGVFEQYF.

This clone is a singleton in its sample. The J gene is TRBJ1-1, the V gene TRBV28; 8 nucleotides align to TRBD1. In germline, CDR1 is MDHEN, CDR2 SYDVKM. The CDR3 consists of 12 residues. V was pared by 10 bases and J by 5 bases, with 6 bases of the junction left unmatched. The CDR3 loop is CATGQGLTEAFF. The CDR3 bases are TGTGCCACCGGACAGGGCTTAACTGAAGCTTTCTTT.

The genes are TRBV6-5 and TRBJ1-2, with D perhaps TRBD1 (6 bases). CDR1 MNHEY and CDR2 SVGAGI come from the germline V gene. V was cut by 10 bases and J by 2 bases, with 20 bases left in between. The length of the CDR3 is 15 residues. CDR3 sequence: CATPPPSGVNYGYTF. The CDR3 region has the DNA TGTGCCACCCCACCGCCATCAGGGGTCAACTATGGCTACACCTTC.

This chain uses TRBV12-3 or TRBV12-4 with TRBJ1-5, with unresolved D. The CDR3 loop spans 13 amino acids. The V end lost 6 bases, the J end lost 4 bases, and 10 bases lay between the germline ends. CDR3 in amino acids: CASSQSPNQPQHF. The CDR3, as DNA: TGTGCCAGCAGCCAGTCACCTAATCAGCCCCAGCATTTT.

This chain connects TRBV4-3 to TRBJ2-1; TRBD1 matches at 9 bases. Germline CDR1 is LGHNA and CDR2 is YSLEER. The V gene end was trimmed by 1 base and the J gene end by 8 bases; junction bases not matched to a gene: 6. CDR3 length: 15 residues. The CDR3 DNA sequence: TGCGCCAGCAGCCAAGGGGACAGGGAGGGTGATGAGCAGTTCTTC. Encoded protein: CASSQGDREGDEQFF.

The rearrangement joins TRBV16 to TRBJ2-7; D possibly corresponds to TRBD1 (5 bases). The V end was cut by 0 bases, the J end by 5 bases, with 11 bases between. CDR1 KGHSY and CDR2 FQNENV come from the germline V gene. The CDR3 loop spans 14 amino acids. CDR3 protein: CASSQSRQGHEQYF. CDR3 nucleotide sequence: TGTGCCAGCAGCCAATCGCGGCAGGGCCACGAGCAGTACTTC. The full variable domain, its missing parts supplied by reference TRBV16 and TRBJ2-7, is GEEVAQTPKHLVRGEGQKAKLYCAPIKGHSYVFWYQQVLKNEFKFLISFQNENVFDETGMPKERFSAKCLPNSPCSLEIQATKLEDSAVYFCASSQSRQGHEQYFGPGTRLTVT.

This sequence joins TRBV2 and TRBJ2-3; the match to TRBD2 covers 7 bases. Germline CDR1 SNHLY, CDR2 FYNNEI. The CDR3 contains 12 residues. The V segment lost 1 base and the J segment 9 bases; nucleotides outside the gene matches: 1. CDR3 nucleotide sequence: TGTGCCAGCAGTGAAGGGCGGGGGACGCAGTATTTT. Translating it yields CASSEGRGTQYF.

Here the CDR3 reads CASSVRGARGLAGQETQYF. The CDR3 region has the DNA TGTGCCAGTAGTGTTCGGGGGGCGCGCGGCCTAGCGGGACAAGAGACCCAGTACTTC. The chain uses TRBV19 and TRBJ2-5; 9 bases map to TRBD2. The V and J ends lost 5 bases and 2 bases, in that order; junction bases with no gene match: 18. From germline, CDR1 is LNHDA and CDR2 SQIVND (reference sequence). The CDR3 has 19 residues. The full variable domain, in which reference TRBV19 and TRBJ2-5 provide the parts outside the CDR3, is DGGITQSPKYLFRKEGQNVTLSCEQNLNHDAMYWYRQDPGQGLRLIYYSQIVNDFQKGDIAEGYSVSREKKESFPLTVTSAQKNPTAFYLCASSVRGARGLAGQETQYFGPGTRLLVL.

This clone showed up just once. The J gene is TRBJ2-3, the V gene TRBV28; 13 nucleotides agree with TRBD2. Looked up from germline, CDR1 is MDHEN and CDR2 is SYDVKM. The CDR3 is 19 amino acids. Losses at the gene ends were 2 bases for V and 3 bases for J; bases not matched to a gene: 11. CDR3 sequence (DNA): TGTGCCAGCAGTTTAGGCACTAGCGGGGGGGCCGTCGGAACAGATACGCAGTATTTT. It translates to CASSLGTSGGAVGTDTQYF.

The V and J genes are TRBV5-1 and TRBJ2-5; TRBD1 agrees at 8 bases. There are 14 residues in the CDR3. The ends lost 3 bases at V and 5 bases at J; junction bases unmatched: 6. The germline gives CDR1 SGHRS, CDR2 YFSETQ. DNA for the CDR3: TGCGCCAGCAGCTCACAGGGGGGTTTGGAGACCCAGTACTTC. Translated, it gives CASSSQGGLETQYF.

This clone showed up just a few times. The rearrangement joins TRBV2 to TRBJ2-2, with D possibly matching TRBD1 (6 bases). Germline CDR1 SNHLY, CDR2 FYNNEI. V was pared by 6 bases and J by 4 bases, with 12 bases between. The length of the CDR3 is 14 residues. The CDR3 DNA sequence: TGTGCCAGCAGAGGACAGTACTCCACCGGGGAGCTGTTTTTT. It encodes CASRGQYSTGELFF.